This T cell receptor beta chain emerged from a study of blood T cell repertoires in COVID-19. Turning to the study itself: COVID-19 samples collected from the United States, Italy and Spain covered acute and convalescent phases. Sources were T cells, B-cell-depleted T cells, or PBMCs; the material itself was cDNA or gDNA.

The germline V and J ends were trimmed by 2 bases and 3 bases, with 10 bases remaining between them. Per germline, CDR1 MRHNA and CDR2 SNTAGT. There are 14 residues in the CDR3. This clone was detected only once. In the original analysis: Reference gene primers were amplified, and this amplification served to estimate nucleated cell counts. Using immunoSEQ multiplex PCR, the repertoire was profiled, and TCRdb retains in-frame clones only, with some absent. D and trimming come from the DNA, and the V and J calls and clone size come from that table. The data show 50,000 to 80,000 clones, roughly four fifths seen once.

The chain combines TRBV6-4 with TRBJ1-1, with a tentative D call TRBD1 (6 bases). This clonotype was obtained from a human donor in a cohort sampled during active COVID-19. Source material: peripheral blood. CDR3 in amino acids: CASSDPGHDTEAFF. As DNA, the CDR3 is TGTGCCAGCAGTGACCCGGGACACGACACTGAAGCTTTCTTT.